This TCR beta chain was recorded in a study of T cells after yellow fever vaccination. Study-wide points: Abundant clonotypes (contaminants from the bulk population) could be present in FACS-sorted repertoires. Of the clonotypes, a small share occurred in both CD4 and CD8 compartments.

Conversion of TCR transcripts into cDNA relied on 5'RACE template switching, which added a universal primer site and UMIs. TCRdb itself ran the 5' RACE reads through MiXCR, one entry per CDR3 protein. The table includes approximately 510,000 distinct CDR3 sequences, 21% detected once. This clonotype was detected a few times. The antigen remains unidentified. Germline assignment: CDR1 LGHNT and CDR2 FRNRAP. This CDR3 is 15 amino acids long. The V end lost 7 bases, the J end lost 4 bases, and 17 bases lay between the germline ends. The chain uses TRBV12-5 and TRBJ1-5; D is perhaps TRBD1 (6 bases). This sample comprised PBMCs, obtained roughly 20 days after the first yellow fever vaccination. The clonotype originates from a man aged 18 to 29 who received the YFV17D yellow fever vaccine. The CDR3 here is CASVGVGDRNQPQHF. The CDR3 DNA sequence: TGTGCTAGTGTTGGTGTGGGAGACAGGAATCAGCCCCAGCATTTT. The variable domain in full, with the rest retrieved from reference TRBV12-5 and TRBJ1-5, is DARVTQTPRHKVTEMGQEVTMRCQPILGHNTVFWYRQTMMQGLELLAYFRNRAPLDDSGMPKDRFSAEMPDATLATLKIQPSEPRDSAVYFCASVGVGDRNQPQHFGDGTRLSIL.